These T cell receptor beta chains were read from a single sample in a study of T cells in Graves' hyperthyroidism and ophthalmopathy. One entry per CDR3 protein results from TCRdb running MiXCR on the multiplex PCR reads. The top ten clones hold roughly 19% of a sample with a few hundred thousand distinct CDR3 sequences, around 46% of them seen once. The sequencing sample was made of peripheral blood or thyroid tissue (not recorded which). These receptors were obtained from an adult woman with Graves' disease, either hyperthyroidism or ophthalmopathy (not recorded which). Both conserved end residues are part of each CDR3. D genes are given only for firm matches. Some rows have no size entry. The others give once, few or many, or a class for an expanded clone.

j_gene: TRBJ1-4; abundance: many; d_gene: -; v_gene: TRBV20-1; CDR3nt: TGCAGTGCTAGAGATTTCACACAGAATAATGAAAAACTGTTTTTT; CDR3aa: CSARDFTQNNEKLFF
j_gene: TRBJ2-6; abundance: -; d_gene: TRBD2; v_gene: TRBV4-1; CDR3nt: TGCGCCAGCAGCGGACTAGCGGGTTTCGGTGGGGCCAACGTCCTGACTTTC; CDR3aa: CASSGLAGFGGANVLTF
j_gene: TRBJ1-5; abundance: -; d_gene: -; v_gene: TRBV12-3/TRBV12-4; CDR3nt: TGTGCCAGCAGTTCGCCCTTTTATCAGCCCCAGCATTTT; CDR3aa: CASSSPFYQPQHF
j_gene: TRBJ2-5; abundance: -; d_gene: TRBD1; v_gene: TRBV28; CDR3nt: TGTGCCAGCAGCCCTACGGGACAGGGGATTCAAGAGACCCAGTACTTC; CDR3aa: CASSPTGQGIQETQYF
j_gene: TRBJ1-2; abundance: -; d_gene: -; v_gene: TRBV19; CDR3nt: TGTGCCAGTAGTTCAGAGACAGCTGCTAACTATGGCTACACCTTC; CDR3aa: CASSSETAANYGYTF
j_gene: TRBJ2-7; abundance: few; d_gene: TRBD1; v_gene: TRBV29-1; CDR3nt: TGCAGCTTAGGGGACAGGGTTCCCTACGAGCAGTACTTC; CDR3aa: CSLGDRVPYEQYF
j_gene: TRBJ2-7; abundance: -; d_gene: TRBD1; v_gene: TRBV14; CDR3nt: TGTGCCAACCTAGACGGGACAGGGGGATACTACGAGCAGTACTTC; CDR3aa: CANLDGTGGYYEQYF
j_gene: TRBJ2-2; abundance: few; d_gene: -; v_gene: TRBV15; CDR3nt: TGTGCCACCAGCAGAGATGGAGGGAGGATCACCGGGGAGCTGTTTTTT; CDR3aa: CATSRDGGRITGELFF
j_gene: TRBJ1-2; abundance: -; d_gene: TRBD1; v_gene: TRBV25-1; CDR3nt: TGTGCCAGCAGCGTCCGGACAGGGGACTATGGCTACACCTTC; CDR3aa: CASSVRTGDYGYTF
j_gene: TRBJ2-6; abundance: many; d_gene: -; v_gene: TRBV2; CDR3nt: TGTGCCAGCAGTGACCCCAGGGTATCGCAGTCAGGGGCCAACGTCCTGACTTTC; CDR3aa: CASSDPRVSQSGANVLTF
j_gene: TRBJ2-7; abundance: many; d_gene: TRBD1; v_gene: TRBV10-1; CDR3nt: TGCGCCAGCAGCGCAGGGGGTGTCGGCGAGCAGTACTTC; CDR3aa: CASSAGGVGEQYF
j_gene: TRBJ1-1; abundance: -; d_gene: -; v_gene: TRBV28; CDR3nt: TGTGCCAGCAGTGTAGGGGATAACACTGAAGCTTTCTTT; CDR3aa: CASSVGDNTEAFF
j_gene: TRBJ2-7; abundance: -; d_gene: -; v_gene: TRBV15; CDR3nt: TGTGCCACCAGCAGTCCAAGGGGGACGTTGAGGGACGAGCAGTACTTC; CDR3aa: CATSSPRGTLRDEQYF
j_gene: TRBJ1-1; abundance: many; d_gene: TRBD1; v_gene: TRBV7-3; CDR3nt: TGTGCCAGCAGCTTAATTCCCCAGGGGGACACTGAAGCTTTCTTT; CDR3aa: CASSLIPQGDTEAFF
j_gene: TRBJ2-5; abundance: -; d_gene: TRBD2; v_gene: TRBV2; CDR3nt: TGTGCCAGCACCTTCATGGTAGCGGGACTTGAGACCCAGTACTTC; CDR3aa: CASTFMVAGLETQYF
j_gene: TRBJ1-1; abundance: many; d_gene: -; v_gene: TRBV25-1; CDR3nt: TGTGCCAGCAAACCCCTCGGGGAGGGGCTGAACACTGAAGCTTTCTTT; CDR3aa: CASKPLGEGLNTEAFF
j_gene: TRBJ2-5; abundance: few; d_gene: -; v_gene: TRBV28; CDR3nt: TGTGCCAGCAGGCAGGGACTGGAAGAGACCCAGTACTTC; CDR3aa: CASRQGLEETQYF
j_gene: TRBJ2-5; abundance: many; d_gene: TRBD2; v_gene: TRBV11-3; CDR3nt: TGTGCCAGCAGCCCGGAGACTAGCGGCCAAGAGACCCAGTACTTC; CDR3aa: CASSPETSGQETQYF
j_gene: TRBJ1-2; abundance: many; d_gene: -; v_gene: TRBV24-1; CDR3nt: TGTGCCACCAGTGATTCCCCGGGCAGGGGAGATGGCTACACCTTC; CDR3aa: CATSDSPGRGDGYTF
j_gene: TRBJ1-5; abundance: many; d_gene: TRBD1; v_gene: TRBV5-1; CDR3nt: TGCGCCAGCAGCTTCACGCCAGTCCCGGGACAGGGGGCCGGGCAGCCCCAGCATTTT; CDR3aa: CASSFTPVPGQGAGQPQHF
j_gene: TRBJ1-2; abundance: -; d_gene: -; v_gene: TRBV10-3; CDR3nt: TGTGCCACCAGAGCACTCGGGACACCCGCTAACTATGGCTACACCTTC; CDR3aa: CATRALGTPANYGYTF
j_gene: TRBJ1-1; abundance: -; d_gene: -; v_gene: TRBV7-6; CDR3nt: TGTGCCAGCAGCTTTGGGCCTGGGGCTTTCTTT; CDR3aa: CASSFGPGAFF
j_gene: TRBJ2-5; abundance: many; d_gene: -; v_gene: TRBV12-3/TRBV12-4; CDR3nt: TGTGCCAGCAGTTTAGACAGGTGGGAGACCCAGTACTTC; CDR3aa: CASSLDRWETQYF
j_gene: TRBJ2-2; abundance: many; d_gene: -; v_gene: TRBV5-1; CDR3nt: TGCGCCAGCAGCTTGTCGGAGGTTTTCGCCGGGGAGCTGTTTTTT; CDR3aa: CASSLSEVFAGELFF
j_gene: TRBJ2-7; abundance: -; d_gene: TRBD2; v_gene: TRBV5-4; CDR3nt: TGTGCCAGCAGCTCGGGACTAGCGGTGGGCGAGCAGTACTTC; CDR3aa: CASSSGLAVGEQYF
j_gene: TRBJ1-5; abundance: -; d_gene: -; v_gene: TRBV10-3; CDR3nt: TGTGCCATCAGTGAGTCACCCAGGGACACTAATCAGCCCCAGCATTTT; CDR3aa: CAISESPRDTNQPQHF
j_gene: TRBJ1-3; abundance: -; d_gene: -; v_gene: TRBV14; CDR3nt: TGTGCCAGCTCGCCAACAGCCGTTGGTGGAAACACCATATATTTT; CDR3aa: CASSPTAVGGNTIYF
j_gene: TRBJ2-7; abundance: -; d_gene: TRBD2; v_gene: TRBV20-1; CDR3nt: TGCAGTGCTAGAGGGTTGCGGGAGGTTGACGAGCAGTACTTC; CDR3aa: CSARGLREVDEQYF
j_gene: TRBJ2-6; abundance: -; d_gene: TRBD1; v_gene: TRBV10-3; CDR3nt: TGTGCCATCAGAGGACAGGTCTCTGGGGCCAACGTCCTGACTTTC; CDR3aa: CAIRGQVSGANVLTF
j_gene: TRBJ1-2; abundance: few; d_gene: TRBD1; v_gene: TRBV20-1; CDR3nt: TGCAGTGCTAGAGATAGAACAGGGGTGAACTATGGCTACACCTTC; CDR3aa: CSARDRTGVNYGYTF
j_gene: TRBJ2-7; abundance: many; d_gene: -; v_gene: TRBV6-5; CDR3nt: TGTGCCAGCAGTTACAGAGGGGTCTCCTACGAGCAGTACTTC; CDR3aa: CASSYRGVSYEQYF
j_gene: TRBJ2-7; abundance: -; d_gene: -; v_gene: TRBV15; CDR3nt: TGTGCCACCAGCAGACCCGACACTAGGGTATATGGCTACGAGCAGTACTTC; CDR3aa: CATSRPDTRVYGYEQYF
j_gene: TRBJ2-5; abundance: -; d_gene: TRBD2; v_gene: TRBV9; CDR3nt: TGTGCCAGCAGCGTAGCTACTAGCGGGAGAGAGACCCAGTACTTC; CDR3aa: CASSVATSGRETQYF
j_gene: TRBJ2-7; abundance: -; d_gene: TRBD1; v_gene: TRBV7-2; CDR3nt: TGTGCCAGCAGAACGACAGGGGGAGGATACGAGCAGTACTTC; CDR3aa: CASRTTGGGYEQYF
j_gene: TRBJ2-7; abundance: once; d_gene: TRBD1; v_gene: TRBV7-9; CDR3nt: TGTGCCAGCAGTCCTGACAGTCGGGGAGCAGGGGGCTCCGAGCAGTACTTC; CDR3aa: CASSPDSRGAGGSEQYF
j_gene: TRBJ2-7; abundance: many; d_gene: -; v_gene: TRBV7-4; CDR3nt: TGTGCCAGCAGCTTAGGTGGGGCTGACTACGAGCAGTACTTC; CDR3aa: CASSLGGADYEQYF
j_gene: TRBJ1-1; abundance: once; d_gene: -; v_gene: TRBV2; CDR3nt: TGTGCCAGCGTCCGGGACCGAGACACTGAAGCTTTCTTT; CDR3aa: CASVRDRDTEAFF
j_gene: TRBJ1-1; abundance: -; d_gene: -; v_gene: TRBV5-1; CDR3nt: TGCGCCAGCAGCTTTACAGGGTCAGCGAACACTGAAGCTTTCTTT; CDR3aa: CASSFTGSANTEAFF
j_gene: TRBJ1-5; abundance: -; d_gene: -; v_gene: TRBV20-1; CDR3nt: TGCAGTGCGGTCGTCGGCAGGCCCAGCAATCAGCCCCAGCATTTT; CDR3aa: CSAVVGRPSNQPQHF
j_gene: TRBJ2-2; abundance: many; d_gene: -; v_gene: TRBV7-3; CDR3nt: TGTGCCAGCAGCTTAAGCGGGCCGAACACCGGGGAGCTGTTTTTT; CDR3aa: CASSLSGPNTGELFF
j_gene: TRBJ1-6; abundance: many; d_gene: -; v_gene: TRBV6-6; CDR3nt: TGTGCCAGCAATATCCAAAGTTCACCCCTCCACTTT; CDR3aa: CASNIQSSPLHF
j_gene: TRBJ2-5; abundance: once; d_gene: TRBD2; v_gene: TRBV11-2; CDR3nt: TGTGCCAGCAGCTTAGTTTCTAGCGGGAGCTGGGAGACCCAGTACTTC; CDR3aa: CASSLVSSGSWETQYF
j_gene: TRBJ1-5; abundance: -; d_gene: -; v_gene: TRBV7-8; CDR3nt: TGTGCCAGCAGCTTACAACGGGCTACTAGCAATCAGCCCCAGCATTTT; CDR3aa: CASSLQRATSNQPQHF
j_gene: TRBJ1-1; abundance: -; d_gene: -; v_gene: TRBV7-2; CDR3nt: TGTGCCAGCAGCTCGGGACTAGCGGGCGAAGCTTTCTTT; CDR3aa: CASSSGLAGEAFF
j_gene: TRBJ1-5; abundance: -; d_gene: -; v_gene: TRBV30; CDR3nt: TGTGCCTGGTCGGGACTTTTTAGCAATCAGCCCCAGCATTTT; CDR3aa: CAWSGLFSNQPQHF
j_gene: TRBJ1-5; abundance: -; d_gene: -; v_gene: TRBV9; CDR3nt: TGTGCCAGCAGTCAAAATATGGGCAATCAGCCCCAGCATTTT; CDR3aa: CASSQNMGNQPQHF
j_gene: TRBJ2-2; abundance: many; d_gene: -; v_gene: TRBV5-8; CDR3nt: TGTGCCAGCAGCTTGGGGGTCTACACCGGGGAGCTGTTTTTT; CDR3aa: CASSLGVYTGELFF
j_gene: TRBJ2-7; abundance: once; d_gene: TRBD1; v_gene: TRBV9; CDR3nt: TGTGCCAGCAGCCTCCTTCCCGGGACAGGGGGACTCTACGAGCAGTACTTC; CDR3aa: CASSLLPGTGGLYEQYF
j_gene: TRBJ1-2; abundance: -; d_gene: -; v_gene: TRBV7-3; CDR3nt: TGTGCCAGCCCAAGGGGTGATGGCTACACCTTC; CDR3aa: CASPRGDGYTF
j_gene: TRBJ2-7; abundance: many; d_gene: TRBD2; v_gene: TRBV7-2; CDR3nt: TGTGCCAGCAGCTTAGTGGCGGGAGCCCTGTCTGAGCAGTACTTC; CDR3aa: CASSLVAGALSEQYF
j_gene: TRBJ2-7; abundance: -; d_gene: -; v_gene: TRBV7-2; CDR3nt: TGTGCCAGCAGCTTATCAGGCAGGGGACTCTCCTACGAGCAGTACTTC; CDR3aa: CASSLSGRGLSYEQYF
j_gene: TRBJ1-4; abundance: -; d_gene: TRBD1; v_gene: TRBV4-1; CDR3nt: TGCGCCAGCAGCCGGACAGGTTGGGGACACGAAAAACTGTTTTTT; CDR3aa: CASSRTGWGHEKLFF
j_gene: TRBJ2-7; abundance: many; d_gene: -; v_gene: TRBV29-1; CDR3nt: TGCAGCGTTCGTACCGGTCATAGCGAGCAGTACTTC; CDR3aa: CSVRTGHSEQYF
j_gene: TRBJ2-7; abundance: many; d_gene: -; v_gene: TRBV5-1; CDR3nt: TGCGCCAGCAGCTTGGAAAGGACCTACGAGCAGTACTTC; CDR3aa: CASSLERTYEQYF
j_gene: TRBJ1-1; abundance: many; d_gene: -; v_gene: TRBV29-1; CDR3nt: TGCAGCGTTTTCCAGTTTGAAGCTTTCTTT; CDR3aa: CSVFQFEAFF
j_gene: TRBJ1-1; abundance: -; d_gene: -; v_gene: TRBV5-1; CDR3nt: TGCGCCAGCAGCTTGGGGCAAGGGGCGACGGGCACTGAAGCTTTCTTT; CDR3aa: CASSLGQGATGTEAFF
j_gene: TRBJ2-5; abundance: -; d_gene: -; v_gene: TRBV10-2; CDR3nt: TGCGCCAGCAGTTCGGGGGCAGAGGAGACCCAGTACTTC; CDR3aa: CASSSGAEETQYF
j_gene: TRBJ1-2; abundance: -; d_gene: TRBD1; v_gene: TRBV5-1; CDR3nt: TGTGCCAGCAGGCCCCCGGGACAGGGAGACACTAACTATGGCTACACCTTC; CDR3aa: CASRPPGQGDTNYGYTF
j_gene: TRBJ1-2; abundance: few; d_gene: -; v_gene: TRBV19; CDR3nt: TGTGCCATCCAAGGGACCTCTAACTATGGCTACACCTTC; CDR3aa: CAIQGTSNYGYTF